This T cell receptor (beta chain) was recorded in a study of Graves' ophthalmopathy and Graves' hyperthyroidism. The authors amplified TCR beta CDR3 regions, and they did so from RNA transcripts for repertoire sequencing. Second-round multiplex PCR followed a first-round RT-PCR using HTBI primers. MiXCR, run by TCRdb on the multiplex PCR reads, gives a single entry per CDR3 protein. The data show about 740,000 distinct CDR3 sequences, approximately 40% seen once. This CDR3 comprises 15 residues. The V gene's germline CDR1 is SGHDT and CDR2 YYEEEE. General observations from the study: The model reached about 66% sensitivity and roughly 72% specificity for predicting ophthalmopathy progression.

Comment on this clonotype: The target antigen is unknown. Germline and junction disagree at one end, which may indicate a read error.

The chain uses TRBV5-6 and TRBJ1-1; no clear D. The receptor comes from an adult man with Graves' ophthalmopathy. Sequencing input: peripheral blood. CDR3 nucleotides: TGCGCCAGCAGCTTGCTTTCTCCAAGGAACACTGAAGCTTTCTTT. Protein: CASSLLSPRNTEAFF.